The rows below give T cell receptor beta chains drawn from one sample of a study of T-cell memory formation after mild COVID-19. TCRdb re-called the 5' RACE reads with MiXCR, one entry per CDR3 protein. The repertoire holds about 90,000 distinct CDR3 sequences, with roughly 15% as singletons. The specimen sequenced was PBMCs or a T cell subset sorted from them (not recorded which). These receptors all stem from a man younger than 35 who had mild COVID-19 (a few samples of this study predate the infection). Cell type and time point are not known. The CDR3 runs from the conserved cysteine through the conserved F or W. The D gene is left open where the match is weak. Clone size is given for some rows only: seen once, a few or many times, or a class if the clone is expanded.

j_call v_call d_call clone_size cdr3_aa cdr3_nt
TRBJ1-2 TRBV6-5 . . CASSPLPGLGYTF TGTGCCAGCAGCCCTCTACCAGGGTTAGGCTACACCTTC
TRBJ1-2 TRBV4-2 . few CASSPRPVGGWDGYTF TGTGCCAGCAGCCCAAGGCCGGTAGGGGGATGGGATGGCTACACCTTC
TRBJ1-2 TRBV4-3 TRBD1 . CASSQDWSQGDGYTF TGCGCCAGCAGCCAAGATTGGAGTCAGGGGGACGGCTACACCTTC
TRBJ2-5 TRBV12-3/TRBV12-4 . many CASSSLQGGAETQYF TGTGCCAGCAGTTCGCTCCAGGGGGGCGCGGAGACCCAGTACTTC
TRBJ2-3 TRBV4-1 TRBD2 . CASSQSATPSGGSDTQYF TGCGCCAGCAGCCAGTCTGCGACTCCTAGCGGTGGCTCAGATACGCAGTATTTT
TRBJ1-5 TRBV20-1 . few CSASGAQSNQPQHF TGCAGTGCCTCAGGGGCCCAAAGCAATCAGCCCCAGCATTTT
TRBJ2-3 TRBV5-1 . few CASSGGRITTDTQYF TGCGCCAGCAGCGGGGGACGGATCACCACAGATACGCAGTATTTT
TRBJ1-1 TRBV6-5 . . CASSYEGLRNTEAFF TGTGCCAGCAGTTACGAGGGGCTCCGGAACACTGAAGCTTTCTTT
TRBJ1-1 TRBV30 . few CAWSVGGDTEAFF TGTGCCTGGAGTGTAGGCGGAGACACTGAAGCTTTCTTT
TRBJ1-4 TRBV7-9 . . CASSLGVNEKLFF TGTGCCAGCAGCTTGGGGGTTAATGAAAAACTGTTTTTT
TRBJ1-5 TRBV7-2 . . CASSLEVGEYQPQHF TGTGCCAGCAGCTTAGAAGTAGGCGAGTATCAGCCCCAGCATTTT
TRBJ2-7 TRBV6-4 . . CASMGGQYF TGTGCCAGCATGGGAGGGCAGTACTTC
TRBJ2-5 TRBV10-2 TRBD2 . CASSEPLAGSETQYF TGCGCCAGCAGTGAGCCCCTAGCGGGGTCAGAGACCCAGTACTTC
TRBJ2-7 TRBV7-9 TRBD2 . CASSFFGGAYEQYF TGTGCCAGCAGCTTCTTCGGGGGGGCCTACGAGCAGTACTTC
TRBJ2-3 TRBV29-1 TRBD2 . CSVEPVRGGTDTQYF TGCAGCGTTGAACCAGTGCGGGGGGGCACAGATACGCAGTATTTT
TRBJ1-2 TRBV20-1 . few CSANPRRGDGYTF TGCAGTGCTAATCCGCGCAGGGGCGATGGCTACACCTTC
TRBJ2-5 TRBV20-1 . . CSARDPALTGRVKETQYF TGCAGTGCTAGAGATCCCGCTTTGACAGGACGGGTAAAAGAGACCCAGTACTTC
TRBJ2-2 TRBV5-1 TRBD1 many CASSYGQGSTGELFF TGCGCCAGCAGCTATGGACAGGGGAGTACCGGGGAGCTGTTTTTT
TRBJ2-5 TRBV27 TRBD2 . CASSFLTSGGQETQYF TGTGCCAGCAGTTTTTTGACTAGCGGTGGACAAGAGACCCAGTACTTC
TRBJ2-5 TRBV12-5 . few CASGPDRETQYF TGTGCTAGTGGTCCCGATCGGGAGACCCAGTACTTC
TRBJ2-7 TRBV14 TRBD2 . CASSPTSGGSVSYEQYF TGTGCCAGCAGCCCTACTAGCGGGGGCTCCGTTTCCTACGAGCAGTACTTC
TRBJ2-3 TRBV7-6 . . CASSFGTRPDTQYF TGTGCCAGCAGCTTCGGGACCAGACCGGATACGCAGTATTTT
TRBJ2-1 TRBV4-1 TRBD2 few CASSRRSGGANEQFF TGCGCCAGCAGCCGACGTAGCGGGGGGGCTAATGAGCAGTTCTTC
TRBJ1-3 TRBV13 . . CASSSGPLSSGNTIYF TGTGCCAGCAGTTCCGGGCCGTTGAGCTCTGGAAACACCATATATTTT
TRBJ2-1 TRBV6-2/TRBV6-3 TRBD1 many CASGHRTGAYNEQFF TGTGCCAGCGGCCATCGGACAGGGGCCTACAATGAGCAGTTCTTC
TRBJ2-1 TRBV14 TRBD2 few CASTGTLAGGHNEQFF TGTGCCAGCACGGGCACTCTAGCGGGGGGACACAATGAGCAGTTCTTC
TRBJ2-1 TRBV5-1 . . CASSLVLLNEQFF TGCGCCAGCAGCTTGGTTCTTCTCAATGAGCAGTTCTTC
TRBJ2-3 TRBV11-2 . . CASSLDLWGTHTQYF TGTGCCAGCAGTCTTGACCTCTGGGGGACCCATACGCAGTATTTT
TRBJ1-5 TRBV6-1 TRBD1 . CASSEYWTGGDQPQHF TGTGCCAGCAGTGAATATTGGACAGGGGGCGATCAGCCCCAGCATTTT
TRBJ2-1 TRBV12-5 . few CASGPTDTGTYNEQFF TGTGCTAGTGGTCCGACCGACACGGGCACCTACAATGAGCAGTTCTTC
TRBJ1-5 TRBV12-3/TRBV12-4 . . CASSFGGGQPQHF TGTGCCAGCAGTTTCGGGGGGGGTCAGCCCCAGCATTTT
TRBJ2-7 TRBV11-1 . many CASSSLSYEQYF TGTGCCAGCAGCTCCCTATCCTACGAGCAGTACTTC
TRBJ1-1 TRBV5-1 . many CASSWGWGTEAFF TGCGCCAGCAGCTGGGGCTGGGGGACTGAAGCTTTCTTT
TRBJ2-7 TRBV4-2 . few CASSPSDYSSYEQYF TGTGCCAGCAGCCCTAGTGACTACTCCTCCTACGAGCAGTACTTC
TRBJ2-4 TRBV5-6 TRBD2 few CASSLGGARGVNIQYF TGTGCCAGCAGCTTGGGCGGGGCGCGGGGGGTAAACATTCAGTACTTC
TRBJ2-2 TRBV29-1 . few CSVAQPNTGELFF TGCAGCGTTGCCCAGCCTAACACCGGGGAGCTGTTTTTT
TRBJ2-5 TRBV12-5 . . CASGPSTGGLQETQYF TGTGCTAGTGGTCCCTCTACCGGGGGGCTTCAAGAGACCCAGTACTTC
TRBJ1-5 TRBV27 . . CASSPSPNQPQHF TGTGCCAGCAGTCCTAGCCCGAATCAGCCCCAGCATTTT
TRBJ1-1 TRBV4-1 . . CASSQVGNTEAFF TGCGCCAGCAGCCAAGTGGGGAACACTGAAGCTTTCTTT
TRBJ1-1 TRBV4-1 . few CASSQDTARGRGEAFF TGCGCCAGCAGCCAAGATACGGCACGGGGGCGCGGTGAAGCTTTCTTT
TRBJ2-2 TRBV6-5 . . CASSTAGTHTGELFF TGTGCCAGCAGTACCGCCGGGACCCACACCGGGGAGCTGTTTTTT
TRBJ2-3 TRBV5-6 TRBD1 . CASSQGENTQYF TGTGCCAGCAGCCAGGGGGAGAATACGCAGTATTTT
TRBJ1-2 TRBV4-1 . . CASSHKQGNYGYTF TGCGCCAGCAGCCACAAACAGGGTAACTATGGCTACACCTTC
TRBJ2-3 TRBV12-3/TRBV12-4 . many CASSWGTDTQYF TGTGCCAGCAGTTGGGGCACAGATACGCAGTATTTT
TRBJ1-1 TRBV4-1 . few CASSQAIGVMNTEAFF TGCGCCAGCAGCCAGGCCATAGGGGTTATGAACACTGAAGCTTTCTTT
TRBJ2-7 TRBV24-1 . . CATSDGGGYEQYF TGTGCCACCAGTGATGGAGGAGGCTACGAGCAGTACTTC
TRBJ2-7 TRBV6-1 TRBD1 . CASSEGGQAVMF TGTGCCAGCAGTGAAGGGGGACAGGCGGTAATGTTC
TRBJ1-2 TRBV7-9 . . CASSLGDPQYYGYTF TGTGCCAGCAGCTTAGGGGACCCGCAGTACTATGGCTACACCTTC
TRBJ1-2 TRBV29-1 . . CSVWEVNYGYTF TGCAGCGTCTGGGAGGTTAACTATGGCTACACCTTC
TRBJ2-5 TRBV20-1 . many CSATTGTSEETQYF TGCAGTGCTACAACCGGGACATCCGAAGAGACCCAGTACTTC